These 19 T cell receptor beta chains share one sample of origin, sequenced in a study of T-cell reconstitution after alpha-beta-depleted transplantation in children. Unique molecular identifiers were used in preparing the TCRbeta library. MiXCR, applied by TCRdb to the PCR reads, yields one record per CDR3 protein. The repertoire holds 100,000 or so distinct CDR3 sequences, 6% seen once, with about 6% in the top ten. Sequenced material: PBMCs, mostly from graft donor cells, taken 60 days after TCRalphabeta/CD19-depleted stem cell transplant. The receptors here all came from a female patient aged 2-15 years who had a stem cell transplant for Fanconi anemia, so the T cells may come from the graft donor.

This clonotype was found many times. The chain uses TRBV5-1 and TRBJ2-2; D is unclear. The CDR3 has 14 residues. V shed 3 bases and J shed 0 bases, with 6 bases lying between them. Germline assignment: CDR1 SGHRS and CDR2 YFSETQ. The CDR3 nucleotides are TGCGCCAGCAGCTCAAGATCGAACACCGGGGAGCTGTTTTTT. Translation gives CASSSRSNTGELFF.

This sequence joins TRBV6-1 and TRBJ2-2; TRBD2 aligns across 7 bases. Germline V lookup: CDR1 MNHNS, CDR2 SASEGT. V gave up 6 bases and J gave up 5 bases; unmatched junction bases: 9. The CDR3 sequence is 15 residues long. CDR3 nucleotides: TGTGCCAGCAGACTGCGGCGGGGGAGAACCGGGGAGCTGTTTTTT. As protein: CASRLRRGRTGELFF.

Many counts were recorded for this clonotype. V gene TRBV7-8 combines with J gene TRBJ2-7; TRBD2 matches at 8 bases. J gave up 4 bases and V 5 bases, and 13 bases lay outside the gene matches. Germline assignment: CDR1 SGHVS and CDR2 FQNEAQ. The CDR3 loop spans 16 amino acids. This CDR3 is CASSKFPAGDVYEQYF. The CDR3 DNA sequence: TGTGCCAGCAGCAAATTTCCAGCGGGAGACGTATACGAGCAGTACTTC.

About this clonotype: A much larger clonotype is one base distant, so this may be a read error. V usage is TRBV20-1 and J usage is TRBJ2-3; 7 bases are shared with TRBD2. This CDR3 comprises 13 residues. CDR1 DFQATT and CDR2 SNEGSKA come from the germline V gene (reference sequence). CDR3 residues: CNARLANTDTQYF. DNA of the CDR3: TGCAATGCTCGACTAGCCAACACAGATACGCAGTATTTT.

The rearrangement uses TRBV21-1 and TRBJ2-3; the D segment call TRBD1 is taken from the table without a DNA check. TRBV21-1 is annotated as a pseudogene. The CDR3 runs 14 residues. As DNA, the CDR3 is TGTGACAGCAGCACACGGGGGGGGGAAGATACGCAGTATTTT. It is translated as CDSSTRGGEDTQYF.

This clonotype was detected many times. V gene TRBV5-6 combines with J gene TRBJ1-6; TRBD1 aligns across 7 bases. After removal of 2 bases from V and 7 bases from J, the junction contained 12 bases not matched to a gene. The CDR3 covers 17 residues. The germline V gene encodes CDR1 SGHDT and CDR2 YYEEEE. CDR3 amino acids: CASSLGGGQAGNSPLHF. CDR3 bases: TGTGCCAGCAGCTTAGGAGGAGGACAGGCAGGAAATTCACCCCTCCACTTT.

This clonotype was observed many times. This chain joins TRBV9 and TRBJ2-1; D is perhaps TRBD2 (5 bases). The CDR3 extends over 14 amino acids. V lost 1 base and J lost 4, with 9 bases in between. Germline V gene sequence: CDR1 SGDLS, CDR2 YYNGEE. The CDR3 DNA follows: TGTGCCAGCAGCGTAAGCGGTTTTTACAATGAGCAGTTCTTC. Translation gives CASSVSGFYNEQFF.

The chain joins TRBV4-2 to TRBJ2-7, with TRBD2 matching over 9 bases. This CDR3 contains 16 residues. V was clipped by 0 bases and J by 1 base; unmatched bases: 4. Germline values: CDR1 LGHNA, CDR2 YNFKEQ. Written as DNA, the CDR3 is TGTGCCAGCAGCCAAGATGGAGCGGGGGGTTCCTACGAGCAGTACTTC. Translating it yields CASSQDGAGGSYEQYF.

The CDR3 spells CASSLETSGYNEQFF. CDR3 DNA sequence: TGCGCCAGCAGCTTGGAGACTAGCGGTTACAATGAGCAGTTCTTC. The chain has TRBV5-1 and TRBJ2-1; 9 nucleotides line up with TRBD2. After removal of 0 bases from V and 4 bases from J, the junction contained 2 bases not matched to a gene. Germline V CDR1 and CDR2: SGHRS, YFSETQ. The CDR3 is made up of 15 amino acids.

This clonotype was seen at least ten times. This chain connects TRBV5-1 to TRBJ2-1; a weak D match, TRBD2 (6 bases). CDR3 length: 14 residues. Trimming cost V 4 bases and J 6 bases, with 14 bases left between them. Germline-derived CDR1 and CDR2 are SGHRS and YFSETQ. For the CDR3, the DNA is TGCGCCAGCAGCAGGACTATCCCGGCCAATGAGCAGTTCTTC. The encoded protein is CASSRTIPANEQFF.

There are many counts of this clonotype. This rearrangement joins TRBV18 to TRBJ2-1; TRBD2 matches 7 bases. V lost 1 base to trimming and J lost 3 bases; unmatched junction nucleotides: 3. From germline, CDR1 is KGHSH and CDR2 LQKENI. The CDR3 totals 15 residues. In DNA form, the CDR3 reads TGTGCCAGCTCACCACGCGGGGGAGGCTACAATGAGCAGTTCTTC. It encodes CASSPRGGGYNEQFF.

About this clonotype itself: A much larger clonotype is one base distant, so this may be a read error. This chain uses TRBV27 with TRBJ2-7; D is possibly TRBD1 or TRBD2 (6 bases each). The CDR3 length is 19 residues. V gave up 4 bases and J gave up 6 bases, with 31 bases separating them. Germline-derived CDR1 and CDR2 are MNHEY and SMNVEV (reference sequence). Written as DNA, the CDR3 is TGTGCCAGCAGTTCTCGCAGGGCGGGGACCCAGGGGCCTCCAAGCGAGCAGTACTTC. Amino acid sequence: CASSSRRAGTQGPPSEQYF.

This clonotype was picked up many times. The V call is TRBV28, the J call TRBJ2-5; D ambiguous. The CDR3 is 15 amino acids. The V and J ends lost 6 bases and 1 base respectively, with 15 bases between them. CDR1 MDHEN and CDR2 SYDVKM come from the germline V gene. Written as DNA, the CDR3 is TGTGCCAGCAGCCCGCCAGGACGGCCCCAAGAGACCCAGTACTTC. Translating gives CASSPPGRPQETQYF.

This clonotype was seen repeatedly, ten times or more. The rearrangement joins TRBV7-2 to TRBJ2-1; D is unclear. CDR1 and CDR2 (germline): SGHTA, FQGNSA. The CDR3 is 15 residues long. The ends were cut back, 5 bases at V and 0 bases at J, with 11 bases in the middle. In nucleotides, the CDR3 is TGTGCCAGCAGCGCCTTACGGAGCTCCTACAATGAGCAGTTCTTC. Protein: CASSALRSSYNEQFF.

This clonotype has a count of ten or more. The V call is TRBV3-1, the J call TRBJ2-5; a possible D gene is TRBD2 (6 bases). V was pared by 7 bases and J by 4 bases, with 13 bases between. The CDR3 spans 13 residues. Germline CDR1 is LGHDT and CDR2 is YNNKEL (reference sequence). The CDR3: CASTGLLGETQYF. CDR3 nucleotide sequence: TGTGCCAGCACAGGACTACTAGGAGAGACCCAGTACTTC.

The chain uses TRBV7-2 and TRBJ1-6, with D tentatively TRBD1 (5 bases). The CDR3 covers 15 residues. Germline-derived CDR1 and CDR2 are SGHTA and FQGNSA. The germline V and J ends were trimmed by 2 bases and 8 bases, with 13 bases remaining between them. CDR3 coding DNA: TGTGCCAGCAGCTTAAGTCAGGGTGTGTATTCACCCCTCCACTTT. Protein product: CASSLSQGVYSPLHF.

This clonotype was observed many times. V gene TRBV15 combines with J gene TRBJ1-2; the match to TRBD1 covers 10 bases. The trim removed 0 bases at V and 3 bases at J, leaving 1 base unmatched. CDR1 is LNHNV, CDR2 YYDKDF, per germline (reference sequence). The CDR3 has 15 amino acids. CDR3 sequence (DNA): TGTGCCACCAGCAGAGAGGGACAGGGGCACTATGGCTACACCTTC. Its protein product is CATSREGQGHYGYTF.

The CDR3 sequence: CASSLTGAGEQYF. In nucleotides, the CDR3 is TGTGCCAGCAGCCTAACAGGGGCAGGCGAGCAGTACTTC. The rearrangement links TRBV3-1 to TRBJ2-7, with TRBD1 matching over 7 bases. The V segment lost 4 bases and the J segment 6 bases; nucleotides outside the gene matches: 6. This CDR3 is built from 13 residues. CDR1 is LGHDT, CDR2 YNNKEL, per germline (reference sequence).

This clonotype has ten or more counts. The rearrangement uses TRBV5-6 and TRBJ2-3, with 11 bases that match TRBD2. This CDR3 comprises 17 residues. After removal of 0 bases from V and 3 bases from J, the junction contained 6 bases not matched to a gene. The germline gives CDR1 SGHDT, CDR2 YYEEEE. CDR3 DNA: TGTGCCAGCAGCTTGGTAGTAGCGGGGGGGCAAACAGATACGCAGTATTTT. Translated: CASSLVVAGGQTDTQYF.